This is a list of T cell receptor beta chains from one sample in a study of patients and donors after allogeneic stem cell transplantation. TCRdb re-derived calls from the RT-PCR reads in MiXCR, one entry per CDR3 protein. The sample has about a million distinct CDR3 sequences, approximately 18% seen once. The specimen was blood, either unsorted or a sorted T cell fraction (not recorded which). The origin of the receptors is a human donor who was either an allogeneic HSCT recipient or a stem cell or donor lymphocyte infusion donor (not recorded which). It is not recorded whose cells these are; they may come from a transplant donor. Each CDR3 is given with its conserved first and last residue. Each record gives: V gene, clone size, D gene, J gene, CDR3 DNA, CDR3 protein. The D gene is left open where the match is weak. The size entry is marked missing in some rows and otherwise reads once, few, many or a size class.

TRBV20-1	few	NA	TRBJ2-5	TGCAGTGCCATCAAACGGCCTGTAGAGACCCAGTACTTC	CSAIKRPVETQYF
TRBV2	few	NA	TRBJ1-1	TGTGCCAGCACACCGCCGAGGAACACTGAAGCTTTCTTT	CASTPPRNTEAFF
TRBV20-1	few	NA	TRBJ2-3	TGCAGTGCTGGGGGTAGTGTTGTGGGCGGTACCACAGATACGCAGTATTTT	CSAGGSVVGGTTDTQYF
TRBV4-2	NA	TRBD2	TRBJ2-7	TGTGCCAGCAGCCAAGGGGAGCTAGCGGGGGTCTACGAGCAGTACTTC	CASSQGELAGVYEQYF
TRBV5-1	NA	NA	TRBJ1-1	TGCGCCAGCAACCGACGGCCACAGGGCTTGAACACTGAAGCTTTCTTT	CASNRRPQGLNTEAFF
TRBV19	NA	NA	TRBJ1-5	TGTGCCAGTAGTATAGGATCTGGGGGGCCGGAACAGCCCCAGCATTTT	CASSIGSGGPEQPQHF
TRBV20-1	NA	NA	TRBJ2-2	TGCAGTGCTAAACGGGACGTCTTATCCGTCGGGGAGCTGTTTTTT	CSAKRDVLSVGELFF
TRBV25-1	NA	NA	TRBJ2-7	TGTGCCAGCAGACGCGGGACTTACTACGAGCAGTACTTC	CASRRGTYYEQYF
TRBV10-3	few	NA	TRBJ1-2	TGTGCCATCAGTGAGCCCCGGGCCAACGAATGGGGCTACACCTTC	CAISEPRANEWGYTF
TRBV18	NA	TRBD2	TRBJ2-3	TGTGCCAGCTCACCAAGATTGGTAGCGGGAGATACGCAGTATTTT	CASSPRLVAGDTQYF
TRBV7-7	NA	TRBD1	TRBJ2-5	TGTGCCAGCAGCTCGGACAGGGGGCTTGGAGAGACCCAGTACTTC	CASSSDRGLGETQYF
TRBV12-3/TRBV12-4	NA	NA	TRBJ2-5	TGTGCCAGCAGTTTCAACTTCTTCCAAGAGACCCAGTACTTC	CASSFNFFQETQYF
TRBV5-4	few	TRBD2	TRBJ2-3	TGTGCCAGCAGCACCTACTCCGGACTAGCAGGAGATACGCAGTATTTT	CASSTYSGLAGDTQYF
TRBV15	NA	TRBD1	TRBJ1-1	TGTGCCACCAGCAGCGACAGGGGTTTGAACACTGAAGCTTTCTTT	CATSSDRGLNTEAFF
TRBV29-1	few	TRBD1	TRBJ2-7	TGCAGCGTGGGCTTGACAGGGACCTCCTACGAGCAGTACTTC	CSVGLTGTSYEQYF
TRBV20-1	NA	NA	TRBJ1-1	TGCAGTGCTCTCCCACAGGGCACTGAAGCTTTCTTT	CSALPQGTEAFF
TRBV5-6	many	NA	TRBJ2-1	TGTGCCAGCAGCCGACAACAACAGGGTAATAATGAGCAGTTCTTC	CASSRQQQGNNEQFF
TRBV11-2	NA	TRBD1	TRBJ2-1	TGTGCCAGCAGCTTTCCCCGCCCCGGGACAGGGGGAAATGAGCAGTTCTTC	CASSFPRPGTGGNEQFF
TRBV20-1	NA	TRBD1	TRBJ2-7	TGCAGTGCTAGTGGAACGGGACAGGGGGCTTACGAGCAGTACTTC	CSASGTGQGAYEQYF
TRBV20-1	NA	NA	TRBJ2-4	TGCAGTGCTAGAGATCGGCTAGTTGGAAACATTCAGTACTTC	CSARDRLVGNIQYF
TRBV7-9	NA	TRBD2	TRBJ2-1	TGTGCCAGCAGCTTAGCGCCTAGCGGGTACAATGAGCAGTTCTTC	CASSLAPSGYNEQFF
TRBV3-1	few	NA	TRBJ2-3	TGTGCCAGCAGCCACGCCTACTTTAGCGGTTCTAGCACAGATACGCAGTATTTT	CASSHAYFSGSSTDTQYF
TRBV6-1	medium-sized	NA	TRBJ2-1	TGTGCCTCGCTCCGGGGGCGCAATGAGCAGTTCTTC	CASLRGRNEQFF
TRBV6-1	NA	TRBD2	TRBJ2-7	TGTGCCAGCAAGCTTAGCGGGGGCTCCTACGAGCAGTACTTC	CASKLSGGSYEQYF
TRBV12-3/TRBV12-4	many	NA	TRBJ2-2	TGTGCCAGCAGTTGGGCAGAGACTACCGGGGAGCTGTTTTTT	CASSWAETTGELFF
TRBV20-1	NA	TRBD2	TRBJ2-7	TGCAGTGCTAGACGACTAGCGGGAGGACCCTACGAGCAGTACTTC	CSARRLAGGPYEQYF
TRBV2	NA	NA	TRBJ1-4	TGTGCCAGCAGGTCACTAACGACGGGTGAAAAACTGTTTTTT	CASRSLTTGEKLFF
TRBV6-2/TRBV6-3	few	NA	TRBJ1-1	TGTGCCACCACGATAGGGGGTCGCACTGAAGCTTTCTTT	CATTIGGRTEAFF
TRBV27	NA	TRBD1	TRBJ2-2	TGTGCCAGCAGCCAAGGGGGCAGGGCCATACTTCCCGGGGAGCTGTTTTTT	CASSQGGRAILPGELFF
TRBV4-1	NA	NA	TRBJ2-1	TGCGCCAGCAGCCAAGGACAGCTCGTTACATATAACAATGAGCAGTTCTTC	CASSQGQLVTYNNEQFF
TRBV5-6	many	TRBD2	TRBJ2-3	TGTGCCAGCAGTGCGGGGGGGGACACAGATACGCAGTATTTT	CASSAGGDTDTQYF
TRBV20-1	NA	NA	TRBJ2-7	TGCAGTGCTTCCGACCCGATTTCTAGCTCCTACGAGCAGTACTTC	CSASDPISSSYEQYF
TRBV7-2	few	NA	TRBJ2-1	TGTGCCAGCAGGCGAAGGGCCGGTGAGCAGTTCTTC	CASRRRAGEQFF
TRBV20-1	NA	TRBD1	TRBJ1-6	TGCAGTGCCACACAGGGGATTCATTCACCCCTCCACTTT	CSATQGIHSPLHF
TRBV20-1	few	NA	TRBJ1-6	TGCAGTGCTGCCAGGGACGGCAATTCACCCCTCCACTTT	CSAARDGNSPLHF
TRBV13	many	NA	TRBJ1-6	TGTGCCAGCAGCTTGGATACAGGGAGCAATTCACCCCTCCACTTT	CASSLDTGSNSPLHF
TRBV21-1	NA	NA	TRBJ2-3	TGTGCCGGGGACAGGGGGGTTGATACGCAGTATTTT	CAGDRGVDTQYF
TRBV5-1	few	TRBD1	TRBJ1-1	TGCGCCAGCAGCTTGACAGGGGTAGGCGGGGAAGCTTTCTTT	CASSLTGVGGEAFF
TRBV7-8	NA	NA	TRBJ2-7	TGTGCCGGCTCATTAGGGGAAAGCTCCTACGAGCAGTACTTC	CAGSLGESSYEQYF
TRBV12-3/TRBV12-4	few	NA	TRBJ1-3	TGTGCCAGCAGTTTAGCGGTGGAAAACACCATATATTTT	CASSLAVENTIYF
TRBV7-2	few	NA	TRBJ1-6	TGTGCCAGCAGCTTACTGGACAGAAATTCACCCCTCCACTTT	CASSLLDRNSPLHF
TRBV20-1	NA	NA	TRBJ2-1	TGCAGTGCTGGGGTGTCTGCGGATTACAATGAGCAGTTCTTC	CSAGVSADYNEQFF
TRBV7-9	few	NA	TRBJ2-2	TGTGCCAGCCAGACAGTAAACACCGGGGAGCTGTTTTTT	CASQTVNTGELFF
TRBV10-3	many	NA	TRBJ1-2	TGTGCCATCAGTGACGACGGAGGAGGTGGCTACACCTTC	CAISDDGGGGYTF
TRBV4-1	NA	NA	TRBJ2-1	TGCGCCAGCAGCCAGGGCATGGATGAGCAGTTCTTC	CASSQGMDEQFF
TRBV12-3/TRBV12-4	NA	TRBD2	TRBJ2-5	TGTGCCAGCAGTCCTCCGAAGCGGGAGGTACCGGAGACCCAGTACTTC	CASSPPKREVPETQYF
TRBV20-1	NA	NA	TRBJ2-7	TGCAGTGCGCGTCCCCTTGAGGGGGGCTCCTACGAGCAGTACTTC	CSARPLEGGSYEQYF
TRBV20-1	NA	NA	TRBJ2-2	TGCAGTGCTAGAGATCGTACCCAGAACACCGGGGAGCTGTTTTTT	CSARDRTQNTGELFF